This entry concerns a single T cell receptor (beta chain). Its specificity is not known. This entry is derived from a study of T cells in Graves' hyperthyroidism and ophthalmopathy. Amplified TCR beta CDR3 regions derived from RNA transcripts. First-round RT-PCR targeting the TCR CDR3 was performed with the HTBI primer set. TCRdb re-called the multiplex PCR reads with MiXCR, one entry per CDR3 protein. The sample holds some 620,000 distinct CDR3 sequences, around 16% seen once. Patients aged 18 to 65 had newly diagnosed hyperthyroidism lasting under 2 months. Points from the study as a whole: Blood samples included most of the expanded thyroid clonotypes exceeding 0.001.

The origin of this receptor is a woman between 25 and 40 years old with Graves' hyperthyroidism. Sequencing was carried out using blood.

CDR3 region: CASSIQGATPKETQYF. The CDR3 region has the DNA TGTGCCAGTAGTATACAGGGAGCGACGCCAAAGGAGACCCAGTACTTC. The chain uses TRBV19 and TRBJ2-5; D may match TRBD1 or TRBD2 (5 bases each). The CDR3 covers 16 residues. V was pared by 2 bases and J by 5 bases, with 18 bases between. CDR1 LNHDA and CDR2 SQIVND come from the germline V gene (reference sequence).